The present T cell receptor (beta chain) was sequenced within a study of blood T cell repertoires in COVID-19. Some clones are missing from TCRdb's copy, which holds only in-frame ones; the method was immunoSEQ multiplex PCR. The sample shows about 62,000 clones, roughly four fifths of them seen only once. Material: peripheral blood. This clonotype was sampled from a man aged 55 to 69 with acute or convalescent COVID-19.

The CDR3 coding sequence is TGTGCCAGCAGTTTATCGGGGCAGTATAATTCACCCCTCCACTTT. Amino acid sequence: CASSLSGQYNSPLHF. This chain joins TRBV27 and TRBJ1-6, with a tentative D call TRBD1 (5 bases). The length of the CDR3 is 15 residues. Trimming stripped 0 bases from V and 4 bases from J, with 7 bases between. Germline loops: CDR1 MNHEY, CDR2 SMNVEV (reference sequence).